Detailed here is one T cell receptor (beta chain). Trimming removed 1 base at V and 2 bases at J, with 15 bases between. The V gene's germline CDR1 is SGHAT and CDR2 FQNNGV. The CDR3 runs 16 residues. TCRdb fed the 5' RACE reads into MiXCR, producing one record per CDR3 protein. The data show more than 300,000 distinct CDR3 sequences, 14% seen once. This record comes from a study of T-cell memory formation after mild COVID-19. The chain carries TRBV11-2 and TRBJ2-7, with D unclear. The sequence came from a man aged 18 to 35 who had mild COVID-19 (a few samples of this study predate the infection). Cell type and time point are not known. Sequenced sample: PBMCs or a T cell subset sorted from them (not recorded which). Written as DNA, the CDR3 is TGTGCCAGCAGCTTAGCGCCCGGGTTTTGGACCTACGAGCAGTACTTC. This gives the protein CASSLAPGFWTYEQYF. Combining the CDR3 with reference TRBV11-2 and TRBJ2-7 gives the whole variable domain EAGVAQSPRYKIIEKRQSVAFWCNPISGHATLYWYQQILGQGPKLLIQFQNNGVVDDSQLPKDRFSAERLKGVDSTLKIQPAKLEDSAVYLCASSLAPGFWTYEQYFGPGTRLTVT.